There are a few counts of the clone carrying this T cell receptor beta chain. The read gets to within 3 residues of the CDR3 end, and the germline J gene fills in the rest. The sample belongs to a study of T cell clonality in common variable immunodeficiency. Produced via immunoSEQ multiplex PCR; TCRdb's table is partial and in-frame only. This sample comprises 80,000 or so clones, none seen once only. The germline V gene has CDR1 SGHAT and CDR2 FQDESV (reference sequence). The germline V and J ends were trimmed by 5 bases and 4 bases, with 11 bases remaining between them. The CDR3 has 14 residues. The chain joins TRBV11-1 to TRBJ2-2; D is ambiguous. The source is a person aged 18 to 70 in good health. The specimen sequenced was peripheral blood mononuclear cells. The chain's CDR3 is CASSPRRGTGELFF. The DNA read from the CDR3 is TGTGCCAGCAGCCCACGTCGCGGCACCGGGGAG.